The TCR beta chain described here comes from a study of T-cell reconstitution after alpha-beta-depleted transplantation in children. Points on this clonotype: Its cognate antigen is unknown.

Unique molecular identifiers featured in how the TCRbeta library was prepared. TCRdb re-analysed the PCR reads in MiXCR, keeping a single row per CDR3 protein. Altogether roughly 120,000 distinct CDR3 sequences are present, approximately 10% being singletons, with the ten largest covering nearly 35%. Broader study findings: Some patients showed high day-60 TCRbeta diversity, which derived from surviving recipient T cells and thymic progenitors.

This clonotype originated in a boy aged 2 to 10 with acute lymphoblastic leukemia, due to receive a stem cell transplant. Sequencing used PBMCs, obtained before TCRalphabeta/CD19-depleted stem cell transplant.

CDR3 bases: TGTGCCAGCAGCTCTGATCCTCTTGAGGGTGAAAAACTGTTTTTT. It specifies CASSSDPLEGEKLFF. The chain employs TRBV7-9 and TRBJ1-4; D uncertain. Per germline, CDR1 SEHNR and CDR2 FQNEAQ (reference sequence). V shed 4 bases and J shed 7 bases, with 16 bases lying between them. This CDR3 spans 15 amino acids.